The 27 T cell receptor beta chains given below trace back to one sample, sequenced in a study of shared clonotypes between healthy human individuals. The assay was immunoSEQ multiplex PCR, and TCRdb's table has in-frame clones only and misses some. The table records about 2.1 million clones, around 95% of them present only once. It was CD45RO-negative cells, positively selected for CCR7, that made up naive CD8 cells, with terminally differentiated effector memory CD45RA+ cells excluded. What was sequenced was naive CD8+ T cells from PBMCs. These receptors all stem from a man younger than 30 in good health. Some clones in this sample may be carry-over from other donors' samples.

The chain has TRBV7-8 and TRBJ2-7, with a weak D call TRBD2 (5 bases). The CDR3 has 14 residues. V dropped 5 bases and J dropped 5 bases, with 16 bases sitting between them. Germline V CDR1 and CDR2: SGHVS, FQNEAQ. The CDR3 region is CASSPSLRAHEQYF. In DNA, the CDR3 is TGTGCCAGCAGCCCTAGCCTGAGGGCCCACGAGCAGTACTTC.

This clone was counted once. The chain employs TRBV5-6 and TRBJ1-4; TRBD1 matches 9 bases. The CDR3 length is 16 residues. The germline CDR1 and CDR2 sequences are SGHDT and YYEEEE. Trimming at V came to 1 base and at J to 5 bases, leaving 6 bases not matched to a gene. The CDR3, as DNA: TGTGCCAGCAGCTTGTTACTGGGACAGGGAAATGAAAAACTGTTTTTT. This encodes CASSLLLGQGNEKLFF.

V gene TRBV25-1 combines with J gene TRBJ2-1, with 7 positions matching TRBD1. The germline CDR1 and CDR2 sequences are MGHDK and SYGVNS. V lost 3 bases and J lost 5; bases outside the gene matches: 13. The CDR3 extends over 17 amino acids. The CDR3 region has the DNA TGTGCCAGCAGTGAGACGGCCAAGACAGGGAGACACAATGAGCAGTTCTTC. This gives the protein CASSETAKTGRHNEQFF.

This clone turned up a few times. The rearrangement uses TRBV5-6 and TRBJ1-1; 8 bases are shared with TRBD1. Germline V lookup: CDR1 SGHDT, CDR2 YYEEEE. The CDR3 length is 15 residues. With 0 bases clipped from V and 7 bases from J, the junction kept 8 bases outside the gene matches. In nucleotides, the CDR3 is TGTGCCAGCAGCTTGGACCGGACAGGGAGGAGTGAAGCTTTCTTT. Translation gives CASSLDRTGRSEAFF.

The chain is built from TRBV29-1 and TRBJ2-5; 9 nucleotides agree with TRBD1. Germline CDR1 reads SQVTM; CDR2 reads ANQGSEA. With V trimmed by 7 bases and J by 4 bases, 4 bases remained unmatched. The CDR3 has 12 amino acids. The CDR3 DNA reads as TGCAGCGCTTCGGGACAGGGAGAGACCCAGTACTTC. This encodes CSASGQGETQYF.

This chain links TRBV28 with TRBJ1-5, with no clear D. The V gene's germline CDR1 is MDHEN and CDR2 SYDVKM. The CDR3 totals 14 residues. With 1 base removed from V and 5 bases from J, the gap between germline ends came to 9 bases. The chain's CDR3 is CASSLSSSDQPQHF. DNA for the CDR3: TGTGCCAGCAGTTTATCGTCGTCGGATCAGCCCCAGCATTTT. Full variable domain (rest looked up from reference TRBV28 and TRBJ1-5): DVKVTQSSRYLVKRTGEKVFLECVQDMDHENMFWYRQDPGLGLRLIYFSYDVKMKEKGDIPEGYSVSREKKERFSLILESASTNQTSMYLCASSLSSSDQPQHFGDGTRLSIL.

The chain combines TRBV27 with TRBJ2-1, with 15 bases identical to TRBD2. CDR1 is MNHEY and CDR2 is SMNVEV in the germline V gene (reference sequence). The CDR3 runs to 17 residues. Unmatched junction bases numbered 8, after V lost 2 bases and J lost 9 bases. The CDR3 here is CASSLAFGLAGGPEQFF. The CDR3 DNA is TGTGCCAGCAGTTTAGCCTTCGGACTAGCGGGAGGGCCTGAGCAGTTCTTC.

This CDR3 reads CASSPPASYGHEQFF. The CDR3 DNA follows: TGTGCCAGCAGCCCTCCCGCTAGTTACGGACATGAGCAGTTCTTC. The V and J genes are TRBV4-2 and TRBJ2-1; D not certain. The CDR3 is 15 residues long. Between the trimmed V and J ends, which lost 4 bases and 8 bases, there was a span of 18 bases. Germline lookup yields CDR1 LGHNA and CDR2 YNFKEQ.

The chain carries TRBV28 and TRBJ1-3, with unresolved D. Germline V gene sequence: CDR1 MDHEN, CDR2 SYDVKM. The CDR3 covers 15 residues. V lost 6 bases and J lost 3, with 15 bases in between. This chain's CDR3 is CASSPGGQFGNTIYF. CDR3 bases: TGTGCCAGCAGCCCTGGAGGGCAGTTTGGAAACACCATATATTTT.

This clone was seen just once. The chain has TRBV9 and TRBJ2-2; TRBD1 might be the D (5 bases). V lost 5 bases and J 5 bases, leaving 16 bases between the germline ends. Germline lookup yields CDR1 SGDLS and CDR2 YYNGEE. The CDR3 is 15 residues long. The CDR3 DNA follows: TGTGCCAGCAGGCCCGGGTGGGGCCGGACCGGGGAGCTGTTTTTT. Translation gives CASRPGWGRTGELFF.

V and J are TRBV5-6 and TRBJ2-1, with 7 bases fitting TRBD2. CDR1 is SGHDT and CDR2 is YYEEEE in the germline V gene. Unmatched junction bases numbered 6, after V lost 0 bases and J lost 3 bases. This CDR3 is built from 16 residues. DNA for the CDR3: TGTGCCAGCAGCTTGGCTAGCGGAGGGAACTACAATGAGCAGTTCTTC. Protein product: CASSLASGGNYNEQFF.

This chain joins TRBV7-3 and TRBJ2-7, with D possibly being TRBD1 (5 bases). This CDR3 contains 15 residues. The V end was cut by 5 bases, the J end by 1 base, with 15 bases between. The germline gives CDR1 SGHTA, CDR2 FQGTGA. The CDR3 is CASSPGPPGSYEQYF. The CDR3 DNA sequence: TGTGCCAGCAGCCCCGGGCCTCCAGGGTCCTACGAGCAGTACTTC.

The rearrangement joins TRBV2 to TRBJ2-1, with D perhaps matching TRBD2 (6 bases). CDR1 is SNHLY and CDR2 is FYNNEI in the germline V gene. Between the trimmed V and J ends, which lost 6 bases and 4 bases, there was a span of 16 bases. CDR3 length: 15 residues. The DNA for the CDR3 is TGTGCCAGCAGCGAATGGGCCGGGGGATACAATGAGCAGTTCTTC. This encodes CASSEWAGGYNEQFF.

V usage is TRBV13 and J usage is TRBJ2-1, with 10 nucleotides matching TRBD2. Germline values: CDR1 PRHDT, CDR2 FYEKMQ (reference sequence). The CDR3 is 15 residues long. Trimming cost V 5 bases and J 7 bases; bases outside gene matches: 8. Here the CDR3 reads CASSTQREGGNEQFF. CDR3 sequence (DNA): TGTGCCAGCAGCACCCAGCGGGAGGGGGGGAATGAGCAGTTCTTC.

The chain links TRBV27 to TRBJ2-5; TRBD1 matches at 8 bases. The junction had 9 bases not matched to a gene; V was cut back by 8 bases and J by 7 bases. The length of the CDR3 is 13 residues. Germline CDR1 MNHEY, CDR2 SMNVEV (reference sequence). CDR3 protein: CASSTGGDGTQYF. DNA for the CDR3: TGTGCCAGCTCAACAGGGGGAGACGGGACCCAGTACTTC.

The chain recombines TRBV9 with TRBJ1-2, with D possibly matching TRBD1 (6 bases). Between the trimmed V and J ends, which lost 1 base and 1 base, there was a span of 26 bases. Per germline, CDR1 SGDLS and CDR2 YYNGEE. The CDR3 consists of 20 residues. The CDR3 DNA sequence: TGTGCCAGCAGCGTACCCAAGGGGGGGTCAGTCTCTGACATTAACTATGGCTACACCTTC. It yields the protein CASSVPKGGSVSDINYGYTF.

The CDR3 protein is CASSEFSSGRIRNEQFF. The CDR3 DNA sequence: TGCGCCAGCAGTGAGTTTTCTAGCGGGAGGATTAGGAATGAGCAGTTCTTC. The V call is TRBV10-2, the J call TRBJ2-1; TRBD2 agrees at 11 bases. The CDR3 spans 17 residues. Trimming cost V 1 base and J 7 bases; bases outside gene matches: 9. The germline V gene encodes CDR1 WSHSY and CDR2 SAAADI.

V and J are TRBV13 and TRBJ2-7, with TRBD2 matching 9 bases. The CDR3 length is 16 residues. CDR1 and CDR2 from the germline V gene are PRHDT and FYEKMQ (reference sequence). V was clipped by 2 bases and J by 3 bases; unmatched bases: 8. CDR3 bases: TGTGCCAGCAGCTTAACCGGTCTAGCGGGAATCTACGAGCAGTACTTC. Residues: CASSLTGLAGIYEQYF. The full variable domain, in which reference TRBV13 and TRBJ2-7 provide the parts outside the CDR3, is AAGVIQSPRHLIKEKRETATLKCYPIPRHDTVYWYQQGPGQDPQFLISFYEKMQSDKGSIPDRFSAQQFSDYHSELNMSSLELGDSALYFCASSLTGLAGIYEQYFGPGTRLTVT.

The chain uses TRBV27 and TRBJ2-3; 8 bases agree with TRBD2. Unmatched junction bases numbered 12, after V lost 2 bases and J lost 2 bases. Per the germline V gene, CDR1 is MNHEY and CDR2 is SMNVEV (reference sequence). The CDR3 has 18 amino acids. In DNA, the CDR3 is TGTGCCAGCAGTTTAGCGCGCGCAGCGGGAGACCACACAGATACGCAGTATTTT. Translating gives CASSLARAAGDHTDTQYF.

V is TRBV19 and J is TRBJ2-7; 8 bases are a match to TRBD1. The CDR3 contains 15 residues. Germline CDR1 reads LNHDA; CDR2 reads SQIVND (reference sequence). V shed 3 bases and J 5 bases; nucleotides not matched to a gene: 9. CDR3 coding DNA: TGTGCCAGTAGTATGGATGGCGGACAGGGAGACGAGCAGTACTTC. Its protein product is CASSMDGGQGDEQYF.

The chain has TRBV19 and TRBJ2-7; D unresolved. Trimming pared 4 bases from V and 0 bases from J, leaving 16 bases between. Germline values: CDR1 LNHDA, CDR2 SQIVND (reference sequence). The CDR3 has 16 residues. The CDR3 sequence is CASSRALGPYSYEQYF. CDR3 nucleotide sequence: TGTGCCAGTAGTAGGGCCCTTGGGCCTTACTCCTACGAGCAGTACTTC.

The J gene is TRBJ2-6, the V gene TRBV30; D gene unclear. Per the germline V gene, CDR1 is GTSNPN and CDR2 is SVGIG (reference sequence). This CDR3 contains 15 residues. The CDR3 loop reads CASDSGESGANVLTF. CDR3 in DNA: TGTGCGTCTGACTCCGGTGAGTCTGGGGCCAACGTCCTGACTTTC.

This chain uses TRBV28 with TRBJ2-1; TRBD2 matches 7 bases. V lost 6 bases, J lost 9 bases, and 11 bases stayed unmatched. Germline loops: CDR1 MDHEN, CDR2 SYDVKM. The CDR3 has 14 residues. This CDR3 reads CASSLAVSSGEQFF. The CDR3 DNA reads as TGTGCCAGCAGCCTAGCGGTTAGTTCCGGTGAGCAGTTCTTC.

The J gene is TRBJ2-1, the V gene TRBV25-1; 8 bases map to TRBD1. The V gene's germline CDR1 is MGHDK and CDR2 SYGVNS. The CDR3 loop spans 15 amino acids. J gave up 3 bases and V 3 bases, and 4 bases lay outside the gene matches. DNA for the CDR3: TGTGCCAGCAGTGACGGGACAGGCCACTACAATGAGCAGTTCTTC. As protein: CASSDGTGHYNEQFF.

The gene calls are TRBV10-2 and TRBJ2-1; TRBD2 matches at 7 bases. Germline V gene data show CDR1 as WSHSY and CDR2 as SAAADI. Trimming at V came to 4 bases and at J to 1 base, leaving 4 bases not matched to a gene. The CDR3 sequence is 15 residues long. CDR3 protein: CASSGSSGSYNEQFF. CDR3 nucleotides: TGCGCCAGCAGTGGGTCTAGCGGATCCTACAATGAGCAGTTCTTC.

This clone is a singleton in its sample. The CDR3 is CASSLFGGGVGTEAFF. The CDR3 nucleotides read TGTGCCAGCAGCTTATTTGGGGGCGGGGTGGGCACTGAAGCTTTCTTT. The V and J genes are TRBV7-8 and TRBJ1-1; TRBD1 might be the D (6 bases). The V gene's germline CDR1 is SGHVS and CDR2 FQNEAQ. Trimming shortened V by 2 bases and J by 4 bases, and 17 bases separated the two germline ends. CDR3 length: 16 residues.

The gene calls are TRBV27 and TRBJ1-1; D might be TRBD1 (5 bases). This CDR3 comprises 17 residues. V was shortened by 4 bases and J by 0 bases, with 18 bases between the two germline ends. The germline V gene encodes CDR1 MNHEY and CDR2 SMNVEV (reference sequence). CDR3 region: CASSSLVRGPLNTEAFF. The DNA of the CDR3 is TGTGCCAGCAGTTCCCTTGTAAGGGGACCTCTGAACACTGAAGCTTTCTTT.